This T cell receptor beta chain originates from a study of shared clonotypes between healthy human individuals (dated by TCRdb to the early 2020s). About the investigation overall: The cohort comprised a couple of women and a few men aged 18 to 49 years. Per donor, leukapheresis produced somewhere between about 0.94 and 10 billion PBMCs. For each donor, CD4 naive and CD4 memory were each given three plates, CD8 naive was given two plates, and CD8 memory was given one plate. To increase sequencing depth and limit assay-specific biases, TCR repertoire library preparation and sequencing were carried out by different laboratories using diverse techniques. The study deeply sequenced blood TCR repertoires of five healthy adults to estimate repertoire size and the extent of clonotype sharing between individuals.

V is cut by 11 bases and J by 3 bases, and the space between the germline ends is 11 bases. The CDR3 contains 11 residues, cysteine and phenylalanine counted. Left in the record is the CDR3 DNA by itself, 33 bases read in frame from the first base. As encoded in the germline V gene, CDR1 is MDHEN while CDR2 is SYDVKM. A remark on this clone: Its antigen specificity is not known. It has no much larger one-base neighbor in the sample; base qualities were not kept.

Donors were healthy HIV-negative adults with no recently reported acute infections or vaccinations. All donors were Caucasian adults living in Nashville, Tennessee, USA. CD4+ T cells were enriched by magnetic negative selection; naive cells were then positively selected on CD45RA, and the negative fraction formed the memory subset. Blood was obtained by leukapheresis, after which PBMCs were separated by Ficoll-Histopaque density gradient centrifugation and cryopreserved in liquid nitrogen vapor phase. Purity and quantity of every magnetically sorted T cell population were checked by analytical flow cytometry. Genomic DNA was isolated from each sorted fraction and quantified by UV absorbance on a Nanodrop 2000c. Beyond this particular receptor, the publication reports: The genetic and exposure-history diversity represented was limited by the small number of donors. Compared with non-shared clonotypes, the clonotypes found in all four sorted-subset donors had higher generation probabilities. Pairwise subsampling indicated that sequencing depth was expected to affect the degree of clonotype sharing among donors. Estimated clonotype richness was generally larger for naive than for memory subsets. Across a handful of donors, approximately 5% of naive CD4, around 3.3% of naive CD8, roughly 2.3% of memory CD4, and approximately 0.4% of memory CD8 clonotypes were shared. Sampling was restricted to blood, and TCR repertoires in tissue are likely to differ from TCR repertoires in blood. Incomplete sequencing was indicated by rarefaction of sorted-subset datasets, despite the large sequencing depth.

Using the deep immunoSEQ assay, TCR CDR3 regions were amplified from genomic DNA by multiplex PCR. Extracted genomic DNA from each cell subset was spread evenly across all wells of several immunoSEQ 96-well plates, with each plate serving as a replicate. For sorted subsets, about 200 ng genomic DNA, equal to about 30,000 T cell genomes, was loaded into each replicate PCR. Purified libraries were quantified with a Qubit 3.0 fluorometer, sized on a Bioanalyzer 2100, and re-quantified with the KAPA Library Quantification kit. A separate single-read 150-cycle Illumina NextSeq 550 flow cell was used to sequence each immunoSEQ 96-well plate. On the authors' methods: The immunoSEQ output contained only junctional sequences without quality scores, so filtering could not match that applied to full-length reads. Sequences were annotated with PyIR, a Python wrapper for IgBLAST v1.9, and V/J genes and CDR3 were assigned using IMGT germline references. Reads with weak V/J assignments (E-value above 1e-6), missing CDR3, stop codons, out-of-frame junctions, or ambiguous translated residues were removed. V3J clonotypes were defined as sequences sharing an identical inferred V gene, J gene, and CDR3 amino acid sequence. To compute the percentage overlap between repertoires, the number of shared unique clonotypes was divided by the size of the smaller repertoire. Three approaches were used to assess repertoire richness: RTK rarefaction, the Chao1 estimator, and Recon v2.1 estimates of unobserved clonotypes. For all TCRbeta clonotypes obtained by the gDNA method from a handful of donors, generation probabilities were computed with OLGA. The immuneACCESS repertoire file appears here via TCRdb, limited to in-frame rearrangements. These files lack a portion of the clones; in checked studies, under half of the deficit traces to unresolved V genes, and the cause of the others is not known. V, J and clone size derive from that table, while D and trimming were established from the DNA sequence. Here the sample has around 1.1 million clones; 60% to 85% occur a single time. Of the sample, approximately 0.9% falls within the top ten clones.

In this chain, TRBV28 is recombined with TRBJ2-7; perhaps TRBD1 is the D gene, with 5 bases matching. Input material: memory CD4+ T cells from PBMCs. What the cell subset or site label conveys for this sample: CD45RA-negative fraction. The TCR sequence derives from a man between 18 and 29 years old in good health. Some clones in this sample may be carry-over from other donors' samples. The CDR3 region reads CALGQGYEQYF. The DNA is as follows: TGTGCCTTAGGGCAGGGCTACGAGCAGTACTTC.